Given below is one T cell receptor beta chain in context. These data come from a study of blood T cell repertoires in COVID-19. Repertoires were generated with immunoSEQ multiplex PCR, while TCRdb's copy carries only in-frame clones and drops some. The table has some 100,000 clones, about 88% seen once. Germline loops: CDR1 SQVTM, CDR2 ANQGSEA. V was clipped by 7 bases and J by 5 bases, with 17 bases between them. The CDR3 extends over 13 amino acids. The rearrangement uses TRBV29-1 and TRBJ2-5, with a weak D call TRBD1 (7 bases). This TCR was recovered from a woman of 80 years or more with active COVID-19. Material for sequencing was peripheral blood. CDR3 in DNA: TGCAGCGGGCGGGACAGAAGCAGGGAGACCCAGTACTTC. This encodes CSGRDRSRETQYF.